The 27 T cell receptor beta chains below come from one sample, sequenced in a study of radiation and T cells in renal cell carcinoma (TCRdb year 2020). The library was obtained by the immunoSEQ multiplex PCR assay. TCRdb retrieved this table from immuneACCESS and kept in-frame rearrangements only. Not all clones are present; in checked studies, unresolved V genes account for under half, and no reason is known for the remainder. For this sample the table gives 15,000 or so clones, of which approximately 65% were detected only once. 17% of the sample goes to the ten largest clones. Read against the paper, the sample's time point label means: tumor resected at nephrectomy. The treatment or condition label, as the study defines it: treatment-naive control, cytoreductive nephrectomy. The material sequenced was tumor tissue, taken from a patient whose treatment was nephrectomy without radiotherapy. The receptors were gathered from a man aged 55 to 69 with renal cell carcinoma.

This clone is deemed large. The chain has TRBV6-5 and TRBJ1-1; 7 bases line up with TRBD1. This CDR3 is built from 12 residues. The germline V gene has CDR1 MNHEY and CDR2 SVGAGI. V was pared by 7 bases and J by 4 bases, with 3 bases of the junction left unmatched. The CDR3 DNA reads TGTGCCAGCACCGGGGACAGCACTGAAGCTTTCTTT. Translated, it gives CASTGDSTEAFF.

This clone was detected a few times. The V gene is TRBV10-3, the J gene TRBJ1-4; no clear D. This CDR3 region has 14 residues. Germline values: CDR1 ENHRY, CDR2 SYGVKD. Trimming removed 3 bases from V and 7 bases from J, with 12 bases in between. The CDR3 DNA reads TGTGCCATCAGTGAAGGGAGGCCGGGTGAAAAACTGTTTTTT. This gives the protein CAISEGRPGEKLFF.

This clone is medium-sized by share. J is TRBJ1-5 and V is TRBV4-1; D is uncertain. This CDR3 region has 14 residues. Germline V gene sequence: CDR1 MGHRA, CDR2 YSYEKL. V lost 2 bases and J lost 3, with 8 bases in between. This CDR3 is CASSQFQDNQPQHF. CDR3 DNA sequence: TGCGCCAGCAGCCAATTTCAGGACAATCAGCCCCAGCATTTT.

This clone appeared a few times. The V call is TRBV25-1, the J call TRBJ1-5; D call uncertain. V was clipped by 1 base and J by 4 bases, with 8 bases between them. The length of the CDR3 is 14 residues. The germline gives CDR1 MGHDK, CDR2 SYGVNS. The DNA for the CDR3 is TGTGCCAGCAGTGAATTTCGGTTTAATCAGCCCCAGCATTTT. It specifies CASSEFRFNQPQHF.

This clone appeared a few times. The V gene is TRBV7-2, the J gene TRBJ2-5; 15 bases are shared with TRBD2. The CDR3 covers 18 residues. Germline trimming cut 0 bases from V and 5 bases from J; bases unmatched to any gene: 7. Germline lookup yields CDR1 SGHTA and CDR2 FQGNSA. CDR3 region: CASSLARGLAGGRETQYF. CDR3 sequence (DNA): TGTGCCAGCAGCTTAGCGAGGGGACTAGCGGGAGGAAGGGAGACCCAGTACTTC. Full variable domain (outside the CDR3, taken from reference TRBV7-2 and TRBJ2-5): GAGVSQSPSNKVTEKGKDVELRCDPISGHTALYWYRQSLGQGLEFLIYFQGNSAPDKSGLPSDRFSAERTGGSVSTLTIQRTQQEDSAVYLCASSLARGLAGGRETQYFGPGTRLLVL.

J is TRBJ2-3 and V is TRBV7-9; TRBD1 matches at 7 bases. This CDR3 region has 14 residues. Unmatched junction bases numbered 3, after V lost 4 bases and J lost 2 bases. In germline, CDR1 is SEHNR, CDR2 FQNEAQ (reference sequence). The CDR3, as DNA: TGTGCCAGCAGCTCCGACAGGGCCACAGATACGCAGTATTTT. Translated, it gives CASSSDRATDTQYF. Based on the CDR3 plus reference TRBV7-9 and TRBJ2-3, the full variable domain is DTGVSQNPRHKITKRGQNVTFRCDPISEHNRLYWYRQTLGQGPEFLTYFQNEAQLEKSRLLSDRFSAERPKGSFSTLEIQRTEQGDSAMYLCASSSDRATDTQYFGPGTRLTVL.

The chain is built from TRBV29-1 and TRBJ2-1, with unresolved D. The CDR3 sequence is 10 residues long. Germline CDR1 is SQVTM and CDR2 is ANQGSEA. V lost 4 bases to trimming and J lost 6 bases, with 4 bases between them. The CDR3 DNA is TGCAGCGTTGTATCCAATGAGCAGTTCTTC. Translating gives CSVVSNEQFF.

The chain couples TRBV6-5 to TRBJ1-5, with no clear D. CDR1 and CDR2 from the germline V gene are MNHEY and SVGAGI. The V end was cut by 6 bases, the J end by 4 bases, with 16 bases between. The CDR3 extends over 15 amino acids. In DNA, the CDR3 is TGTGCCAGCAGGGGTACAGTAGCGTCTAATCAGCCCCAGCATTTT. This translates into CASRGTVASNQPQHF.

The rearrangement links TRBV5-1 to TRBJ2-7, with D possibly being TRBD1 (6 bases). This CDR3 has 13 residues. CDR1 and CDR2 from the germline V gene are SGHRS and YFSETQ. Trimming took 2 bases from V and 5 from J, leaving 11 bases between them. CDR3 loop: CASSFGSGDEQYF. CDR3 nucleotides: TGCGCCAGCAGCTTCGGATCAGGGGACGAGCAGTACTTC.

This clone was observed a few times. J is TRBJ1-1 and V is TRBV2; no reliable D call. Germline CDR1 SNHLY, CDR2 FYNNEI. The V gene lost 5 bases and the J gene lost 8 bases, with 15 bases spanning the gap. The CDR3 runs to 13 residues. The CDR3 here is CASSPTAPTEAFF. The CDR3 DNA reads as TGTGCCAGCAGTCCCACAGCCCCGACCGAAGCTTTCTTT.

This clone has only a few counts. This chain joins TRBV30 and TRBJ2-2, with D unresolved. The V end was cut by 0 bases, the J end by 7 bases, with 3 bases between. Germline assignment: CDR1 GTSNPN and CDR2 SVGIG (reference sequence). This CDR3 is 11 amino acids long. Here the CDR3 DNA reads TGTGCCTGGAGTGTATACGGGGAGCTGTTTTTT. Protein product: CAWSVYGELFF. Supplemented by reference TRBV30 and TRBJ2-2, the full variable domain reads SQTIHQWPATLVQPVGSPLSLECTVEGTSNPNLYWYRQAAGRGLQLLFYSVGIGQISSEVPQNLSASRPQDRQFILSSKKLLLSDSGFYLCAWSVYGELFFGEGSRLTVL.

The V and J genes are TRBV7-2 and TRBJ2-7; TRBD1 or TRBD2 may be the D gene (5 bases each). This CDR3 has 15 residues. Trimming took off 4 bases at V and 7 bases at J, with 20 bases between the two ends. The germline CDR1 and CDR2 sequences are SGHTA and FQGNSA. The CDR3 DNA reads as TGTGCCAGCAGCTACGCCGGGACCCACGACCGTGAGCAGTACTTC. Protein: CASSYAGTHDREQYF.

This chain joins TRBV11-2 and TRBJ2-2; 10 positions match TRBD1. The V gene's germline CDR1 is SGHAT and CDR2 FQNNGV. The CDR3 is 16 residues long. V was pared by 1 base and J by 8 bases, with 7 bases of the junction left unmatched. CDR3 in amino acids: CASSLVRDRGSGELFF. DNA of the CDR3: TGTGCCAGCAGCTTAGTTCGGGACAGGGGATCGGGGGAGCTGTTTTTT.

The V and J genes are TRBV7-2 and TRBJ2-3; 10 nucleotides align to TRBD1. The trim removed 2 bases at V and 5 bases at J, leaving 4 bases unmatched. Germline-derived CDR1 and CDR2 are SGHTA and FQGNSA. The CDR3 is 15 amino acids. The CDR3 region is CASSLTGTGEDTQYF. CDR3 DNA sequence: TGTGCCAGCAGCTTAACTGGGACAGGGGAAGATACGCAGTATTTT.

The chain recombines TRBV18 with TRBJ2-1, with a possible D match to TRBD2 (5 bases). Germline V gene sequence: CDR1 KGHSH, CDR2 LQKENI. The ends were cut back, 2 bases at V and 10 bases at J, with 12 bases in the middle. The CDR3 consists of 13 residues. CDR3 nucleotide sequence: TGTGCCAGCTCACCAGCCCCGGGAAGGGAGCAGTTCTTC. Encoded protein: CASSPAPGREQFF. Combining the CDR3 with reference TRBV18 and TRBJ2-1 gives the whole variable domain NAGVMQNPRHLVRRRGQEARLRCSPMKGHSHVYWYRQLPEEGLKFMVYLQKENIIDESGMPKERFSAEFPKEGPSILRIQQVVRGDSAAYFCASSPAPGREQFFGPGTRLTVL.

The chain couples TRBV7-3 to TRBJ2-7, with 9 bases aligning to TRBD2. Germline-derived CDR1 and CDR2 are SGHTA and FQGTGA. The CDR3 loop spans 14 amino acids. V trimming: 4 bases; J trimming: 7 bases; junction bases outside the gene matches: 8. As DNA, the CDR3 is TGTGCCAGCAGCTCTAGCGGGGCATCCGGGGAGCAGTACTTC. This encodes CASSSSGASGEQYF.

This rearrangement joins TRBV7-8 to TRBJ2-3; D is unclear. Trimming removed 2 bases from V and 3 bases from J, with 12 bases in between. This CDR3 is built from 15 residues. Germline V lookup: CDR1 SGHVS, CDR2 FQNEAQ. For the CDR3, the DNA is TGTGCCAGCAGCTTACCGGCTCAGGTAACAGATACGCAGTATTTT. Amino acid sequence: CASSLPAQVTDTQYF.

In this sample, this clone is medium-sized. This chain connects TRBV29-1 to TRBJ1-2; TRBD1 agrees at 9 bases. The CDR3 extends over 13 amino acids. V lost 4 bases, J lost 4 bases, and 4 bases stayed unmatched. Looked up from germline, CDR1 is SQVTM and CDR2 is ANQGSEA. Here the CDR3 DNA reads TGCAGCGTTGGCACAGGGGGCCTCTATGGCTACACCTTC. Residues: CSVGTGGLYGYTF.

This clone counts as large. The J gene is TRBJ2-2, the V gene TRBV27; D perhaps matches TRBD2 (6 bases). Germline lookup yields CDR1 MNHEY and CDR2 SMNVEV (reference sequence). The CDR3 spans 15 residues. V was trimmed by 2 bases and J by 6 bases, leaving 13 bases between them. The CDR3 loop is CASSLVRRAPGELFF. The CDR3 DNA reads TGTGCCAGCAGTTTAGTCAGGAGGGCCCCCGGGGAGCTGTTTTTT.

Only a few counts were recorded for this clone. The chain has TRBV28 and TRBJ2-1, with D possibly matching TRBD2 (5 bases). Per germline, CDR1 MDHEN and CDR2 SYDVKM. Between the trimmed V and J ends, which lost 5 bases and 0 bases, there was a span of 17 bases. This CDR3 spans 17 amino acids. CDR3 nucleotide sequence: TGTGCCAGCAGTCTAATAGGACTCCAAAGCTCCTACAATGAGCAGTTCTTC. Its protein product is CASSLIGLQSSYNEQFF.

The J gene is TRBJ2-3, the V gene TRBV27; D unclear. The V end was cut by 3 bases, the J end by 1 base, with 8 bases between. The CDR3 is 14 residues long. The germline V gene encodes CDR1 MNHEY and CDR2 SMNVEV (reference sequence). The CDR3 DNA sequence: TGTGCCAGCAGTTTTGGCGCTGGCACAGATACGCAGTATTTT. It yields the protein CASSFGAGTDTQYF.

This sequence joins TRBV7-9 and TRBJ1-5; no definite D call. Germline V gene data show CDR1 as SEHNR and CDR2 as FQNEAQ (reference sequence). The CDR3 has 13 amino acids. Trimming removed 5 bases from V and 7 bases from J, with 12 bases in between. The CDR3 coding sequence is TGTGCCAGCAGCCTCTCCCCGAAGCAGCCCCAGCATTTT. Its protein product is CASSLSPKQPQHF.

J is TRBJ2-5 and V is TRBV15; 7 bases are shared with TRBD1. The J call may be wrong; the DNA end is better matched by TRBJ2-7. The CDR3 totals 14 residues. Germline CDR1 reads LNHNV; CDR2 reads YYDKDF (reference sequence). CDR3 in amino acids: CATSRGETGHEQYF. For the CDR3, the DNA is TGTGCCACCAGCAGAGGTGAGACAGGGCACGAGCAGTACTTC.

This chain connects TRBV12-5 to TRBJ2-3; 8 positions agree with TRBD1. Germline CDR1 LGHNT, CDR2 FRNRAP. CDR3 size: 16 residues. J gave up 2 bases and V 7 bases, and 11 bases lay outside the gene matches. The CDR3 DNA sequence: TGTGCTAGTGCCCTAGACAGGGGCCAGGTCACAGATACGCAGTATTTT. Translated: CASALDRGQVTDTQYF.

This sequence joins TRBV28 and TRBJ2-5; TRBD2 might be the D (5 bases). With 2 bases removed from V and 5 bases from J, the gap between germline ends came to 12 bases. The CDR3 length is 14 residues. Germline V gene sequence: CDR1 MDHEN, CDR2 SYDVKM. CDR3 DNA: TGTGCCAGCAGTTTAGCTAGCCCCCGGGAGACCCAGTACTTC. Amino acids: CASSLASPRETQYF.

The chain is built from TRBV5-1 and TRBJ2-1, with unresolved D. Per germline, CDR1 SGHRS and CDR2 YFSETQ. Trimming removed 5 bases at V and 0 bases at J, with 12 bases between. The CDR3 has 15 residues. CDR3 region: CASSGEPSSYNEQFF. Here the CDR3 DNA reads TGCGCCAGCAGTGGTGAGCCTAGCTCCTACAATGAGCAGTTCTTC. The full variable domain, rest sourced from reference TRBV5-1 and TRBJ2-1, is KAGVTQTPRYLIKTRGQQVTLSCSPISGHRSVSWYQQTPGQGLQFLFEYFSETQRNKGNFPGRFSGRQFSNSRSEMNVSTLELGDSALYLCASSGEPSSYNEQFFGPGTRLTVL.

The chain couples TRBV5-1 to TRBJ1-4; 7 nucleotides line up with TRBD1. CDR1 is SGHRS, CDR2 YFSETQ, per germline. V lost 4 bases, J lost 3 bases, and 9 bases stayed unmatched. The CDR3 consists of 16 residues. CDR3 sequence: CASSEVPTGSNEKLFF. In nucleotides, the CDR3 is TGCGCCAGCAGCGAAGTCCCGACAGGGTCTAATGAAAAACTGTTTTTT.